This T cell receptor (beta chain) derives from a study of cytomegalovirus exposure and HLA in healthy donors. Overall study context: Ancestry clustering placed 70% to 85% of roughly 400 genotyped donors in the Caucasian-associated cluster. Study observations and caveats: The sole available immune exposure information was CMV serostatus.

The ends lost 5 bases at V and 2 bases at J; junction bases unmatched: 9. The CDR3 sequence is 17 residues long. CDR1 and CDR2 (germline): SEHNR, FQNEAQ (reference sequence). Donors counted as nominally healthy when sampled, yet unrecorded immune exposures were likely. Researchers ran the PCR with 60 Vbeta and 13 Jbeta primers. Sequenced by immunoSEQ multiplex PCR; TCRdb stores in-frame clones only, minus some. Of 87,000 or so clones listed, approximately 77% are singletons. With regard to this clone: Its antigen remains unknown.

The V gene is TRBV7-9, the J gene TRBJ2-2; 9 bases are a match to TRBD1. The receptor comes from a woman aged 40 to 55 in good health and CMV-seronegative. The source material was PBMCs. The CDR3, as DNA: TGTGCCAGCAGCCCAGCCCGGGACAGGGATAACACCGGGGAGCTGTTTTTT. It is translated as CASSPARDRDNTGELFF.